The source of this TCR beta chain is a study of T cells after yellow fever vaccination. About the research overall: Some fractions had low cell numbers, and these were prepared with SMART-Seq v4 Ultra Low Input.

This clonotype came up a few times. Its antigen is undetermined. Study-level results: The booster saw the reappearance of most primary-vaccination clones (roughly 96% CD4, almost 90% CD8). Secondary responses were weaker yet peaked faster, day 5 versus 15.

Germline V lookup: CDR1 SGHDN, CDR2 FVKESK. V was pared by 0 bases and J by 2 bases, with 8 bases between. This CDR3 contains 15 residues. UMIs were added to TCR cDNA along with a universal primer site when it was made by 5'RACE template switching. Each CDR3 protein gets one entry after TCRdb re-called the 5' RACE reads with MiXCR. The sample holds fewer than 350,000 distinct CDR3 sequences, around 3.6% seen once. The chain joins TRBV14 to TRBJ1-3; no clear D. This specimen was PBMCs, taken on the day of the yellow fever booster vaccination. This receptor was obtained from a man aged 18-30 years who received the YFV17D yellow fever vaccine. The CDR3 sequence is CASSQDVRAGNTIYF. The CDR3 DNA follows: TGTGCCAGCAGCCAAGACGTACGGGCTGGAAACACCATATATTTT. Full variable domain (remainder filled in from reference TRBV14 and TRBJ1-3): EAGVTQFPSHSVIEKGQTVTLRCDPISGHDNLYWYRRVMGKEIKFLLHFVKESKQDESGMPNNRFLAERTGGTYSTLKVQPAELEDSGVYFCASSQDVRAGNTIYFGEGSWLTVV.